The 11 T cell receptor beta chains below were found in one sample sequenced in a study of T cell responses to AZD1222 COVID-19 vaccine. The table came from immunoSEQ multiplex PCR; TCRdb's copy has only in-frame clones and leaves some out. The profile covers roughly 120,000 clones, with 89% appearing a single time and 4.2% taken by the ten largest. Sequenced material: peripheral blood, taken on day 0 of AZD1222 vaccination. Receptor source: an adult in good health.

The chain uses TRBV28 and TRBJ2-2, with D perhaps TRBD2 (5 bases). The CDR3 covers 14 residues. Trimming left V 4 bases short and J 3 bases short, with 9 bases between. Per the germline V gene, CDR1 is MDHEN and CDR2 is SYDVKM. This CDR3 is CASSSPGDTGELFF. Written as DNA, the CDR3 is TGTGCCAGCAGTTCCCCCGGGGACACCGGGGAGCTGTTTTTT. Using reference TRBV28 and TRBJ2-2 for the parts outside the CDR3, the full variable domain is DVKVTQSSRYLVKRTGEKVFLECVQDMDHENMFWYRQDPGLGLRLIYFSYDVKMKEKGDIPEGYSVSREKKERFSLILESASTNQTSMYLCASSSPGDTGELFFGEGSRLTVL.

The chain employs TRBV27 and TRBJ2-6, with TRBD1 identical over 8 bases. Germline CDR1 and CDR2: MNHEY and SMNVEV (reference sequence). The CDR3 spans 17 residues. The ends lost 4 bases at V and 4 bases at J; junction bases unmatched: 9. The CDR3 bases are TGTGCCAGCAGTTCCGGACAGGGAGTAGCGGGGGCCAACGTCCTGACTTTC. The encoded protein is CASSSGQGVAGANVLTF.

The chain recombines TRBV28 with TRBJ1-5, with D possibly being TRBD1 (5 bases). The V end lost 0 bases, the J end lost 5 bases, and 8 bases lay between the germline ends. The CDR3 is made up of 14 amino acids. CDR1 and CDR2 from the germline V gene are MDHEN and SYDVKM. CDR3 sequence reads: CASSLWEGDQPQHF. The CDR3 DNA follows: TGTGCCAGCAGTTTATGGGAAGGGGATCAGCCCCAGCATTTT.

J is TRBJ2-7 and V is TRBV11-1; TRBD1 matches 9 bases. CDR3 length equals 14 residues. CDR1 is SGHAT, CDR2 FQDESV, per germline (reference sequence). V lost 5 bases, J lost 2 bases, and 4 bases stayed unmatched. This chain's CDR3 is CASSPRQGAYEQYF. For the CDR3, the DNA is TGTGCCAGCAGCCCTCGACAGGGGGCCTACGAGCAGTACTTC.

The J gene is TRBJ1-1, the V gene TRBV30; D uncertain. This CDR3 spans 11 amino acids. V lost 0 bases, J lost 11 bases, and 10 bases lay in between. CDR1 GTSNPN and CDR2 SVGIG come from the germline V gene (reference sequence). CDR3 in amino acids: CAWSVVGRAFF. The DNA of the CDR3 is TGTGCCTGGAGTGTGGTGGGCCGGGCTTTCTTT.

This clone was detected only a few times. The CDR3 here is CASSLDSANSPLHF. The CDR3 DNA reads TGTGCCAGCAGCTTAGACAGCGCTAATTCACCCCTCCACTTT. The V call is TRBV7-9, the J call TRBJ1-6; D is undetermined. From germline, CDR1 is SEHNR and CDR2 FQNEAQ (reference sequence). V was clipped by 1 base and J by 6 bases, with 7 bases between them. The CDR3 contains 14 residues.

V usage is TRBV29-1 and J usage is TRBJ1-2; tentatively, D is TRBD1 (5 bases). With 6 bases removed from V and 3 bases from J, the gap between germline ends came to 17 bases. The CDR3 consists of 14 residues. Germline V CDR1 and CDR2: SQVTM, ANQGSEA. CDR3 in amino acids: CSVQPGQVDYGYTF. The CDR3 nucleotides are TGCAGCGTCCAGCCAGGGCAGGTGGACTATGGCTACACCTTC.

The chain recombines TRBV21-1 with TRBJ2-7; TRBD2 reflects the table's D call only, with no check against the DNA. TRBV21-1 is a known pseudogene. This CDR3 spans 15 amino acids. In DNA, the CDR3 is TGTGCCAGCAGACCGTCGTCTACTAGACACCACGAGCAGTACTTC. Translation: CASRPSSTRHHEQYF.

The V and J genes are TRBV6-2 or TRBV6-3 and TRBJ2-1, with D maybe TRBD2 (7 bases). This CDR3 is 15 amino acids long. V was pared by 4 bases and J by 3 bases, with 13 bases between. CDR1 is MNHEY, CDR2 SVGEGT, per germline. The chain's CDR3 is CASSFGGGYYNEQFF. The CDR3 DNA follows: TGTGCCAGCAGTTTTGGGGGGGGCTACTACAATGAGCAGTTCTTC.

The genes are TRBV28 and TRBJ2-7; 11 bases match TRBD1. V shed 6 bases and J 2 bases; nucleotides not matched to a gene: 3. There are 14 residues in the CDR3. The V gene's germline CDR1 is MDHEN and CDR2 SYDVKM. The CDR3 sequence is CASREGQGAYEQYF. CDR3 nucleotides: TGTGCCAGCAGGGAGGGACAGGGGGCCTACGAGCAGTACTTC.

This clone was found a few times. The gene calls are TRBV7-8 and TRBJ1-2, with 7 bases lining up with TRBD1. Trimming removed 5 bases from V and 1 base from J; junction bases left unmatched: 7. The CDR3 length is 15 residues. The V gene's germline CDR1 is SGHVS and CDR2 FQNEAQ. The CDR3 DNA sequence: TGTGCCAGCAGCGCCCCGGGACAGAATAACTATGGCTACACCTTC. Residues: CASSAPGQNNYGYTF.